Given below is one T cell receptor (beta chain) in context. The V gene's germline CDR1 is MNHEY and CDR2 SMNVEV (reference sequence). V lost 3 bases and J 6 bases, leaving 11 bases between the germline ends. The CDR3 sequence is 13 residues long. The data are from a study of shared clonotypes between healthy human individuals. Study-level background: Per-donor plates numbered three CD4 naive, three CD4 memory, two CD8 naive and one CD8 memory.

Profiling relied on immunoSEQ multiplex PCR, and the TCRdb table lists in-frame clones only, not all of them. The table records millions of clones, about 92% of them present only once. This TCR derives from a man between 18 and 35 years old in good health. Sequenced: naive CD4+ T cells sorted from blood. The subset denotes: CD45RA+ positively selected. The rearrangement uses TRBV27 and TRBJ1-1, with D tentatively TRBD1 (5 bases). CDR3 sequence (DNA): TGTGCCAGCAGTTTGCGGGGGAAACCTGAAGCTTTCTTT. This translates into CASSLRGKPEAFF.